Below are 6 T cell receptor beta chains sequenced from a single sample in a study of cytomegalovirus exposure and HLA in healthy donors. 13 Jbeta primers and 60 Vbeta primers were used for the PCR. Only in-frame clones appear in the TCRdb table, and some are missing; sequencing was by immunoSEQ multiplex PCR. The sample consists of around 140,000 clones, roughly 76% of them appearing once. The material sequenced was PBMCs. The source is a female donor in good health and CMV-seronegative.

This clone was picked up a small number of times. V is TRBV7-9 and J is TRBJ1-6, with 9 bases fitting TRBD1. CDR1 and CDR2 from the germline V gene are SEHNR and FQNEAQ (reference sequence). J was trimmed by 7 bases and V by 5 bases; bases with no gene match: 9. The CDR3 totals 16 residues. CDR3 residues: CASSLVSGQGNSPLHF. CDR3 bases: TGTGCCAGCAGCCTCGTCTCGGGACAGGGAAATTCACCCCTCCACTTT.

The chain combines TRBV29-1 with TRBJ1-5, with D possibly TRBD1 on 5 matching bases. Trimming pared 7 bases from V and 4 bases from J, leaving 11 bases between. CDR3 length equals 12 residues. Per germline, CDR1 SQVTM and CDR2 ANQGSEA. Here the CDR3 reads CSAGTPNQPQHF. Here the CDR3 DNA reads TGCAGCGCCGGGACTCCTAATCAGCCCCAGCATTTT.

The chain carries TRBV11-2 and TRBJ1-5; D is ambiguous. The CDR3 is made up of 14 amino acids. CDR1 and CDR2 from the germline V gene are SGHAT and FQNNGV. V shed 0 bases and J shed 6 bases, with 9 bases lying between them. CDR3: CASSLDLPGQPQHF. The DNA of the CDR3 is TGTGCCAGCAGCTTAGATCTCCCAGGTCAGCCCCAGCATTTT.

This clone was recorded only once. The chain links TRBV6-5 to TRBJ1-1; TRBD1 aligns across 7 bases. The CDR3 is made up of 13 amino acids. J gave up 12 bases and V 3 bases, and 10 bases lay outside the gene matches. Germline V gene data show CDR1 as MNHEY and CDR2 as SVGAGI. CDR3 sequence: CASSYRGQVRTFF. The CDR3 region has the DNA TGTGCCAGCAGTTATCGCGGACAGGTCAGGACTTTCTTT.

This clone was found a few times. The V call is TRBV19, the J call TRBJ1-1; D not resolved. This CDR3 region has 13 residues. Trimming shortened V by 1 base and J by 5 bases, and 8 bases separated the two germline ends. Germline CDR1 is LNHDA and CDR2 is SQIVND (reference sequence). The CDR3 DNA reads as TGTGCCAGTAGTATAGGCCCCACTACTGAAGCTTTCTTT. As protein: CASSIGPTTEAFF.

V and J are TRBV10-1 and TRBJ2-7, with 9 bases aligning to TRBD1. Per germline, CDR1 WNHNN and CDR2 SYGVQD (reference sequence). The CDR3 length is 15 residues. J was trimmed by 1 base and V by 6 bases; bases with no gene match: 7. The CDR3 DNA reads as TGCGCCAGCAGCAGGACAGGGGCGGATTCCTACGAGCAGTACTTC. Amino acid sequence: CASSRTGADSYEQYF.